This TCR beta chain is drawn from a study of T cell responses to AZD1222 COVID-19 vaccine (dated by TCRdb to about 2021). Looking at the study overall: TCR sequencing was performed for roughly 250 trial participants, of whom roughly 200 were given two doses of AZD1222 and 26 were given two doses of MenACWY control vaccine. Trial participants were enrolled by age into 18-55, 56-69 and 70-plus year subgroups, with around 140, 26 and 57 TCR-sequenced participants respectively. On the study overall, not on this receptor specifically: Because no day 14 peak-response samples were available, the repertoires could be characterized only after the peak T cell response. After two AZD1222 doses, spike-specific TCR breadth and depth were significantly higher than at day 0 and than in MenACWY recipients. CD4 TCRs associated with the vaccine covered the entire spike protein, and the dominant responses were in regions 160-218 and 743-854. Most participants were white British and females outnumbered males, and the authors suggested that clonal diversity may have been underestimated. Reportedly, almost half of the unique spike-specific TCRs recognized epitopes lying outside the regions that are mutated in the B.1.351 and B.1.1.7 variants. Conclusions about previously exposed vaccinees are limited because only six or seven AZD1222 recipients were SARS-CoV-2 seropositive at baseline. In the small 56-69-year group, the increase in depth fell short of significance, most likely because of low power.

Read against the paper, the sample's time point label means: about 28 days (+/-7) after the second vaccine dose. Per the publication, the treatment or condition label means: meningococcal conjugate vaccine given as trial control. Samples from vaccinated people were obtained from the UK trials COV001 and COV002, which included a single-blind randomized controlled phase 2/3 trial of AZD1222 (ChAdOx1 nCoV-19) in healthy adults. Trial participant PBMC samples were collected at day 0 and day 28 after the second dose for TCRbeta chain sequencing. Concerning this clone: Its antigen has not been determined. Base quality data are lacking; no much larger clone is found one base away.

The CDR3 regions of human TCRbeta chains were subjected to immunosequencing. Concerning the study's data processing: TCRs in the repertoires were compared against a reference library of SARS-CoV-2-specific TCRs that had been generated with the MIRA antigen-specificity platform. Breadth meant the fraction of unique TCRs that were SARS-CoV-2-associated, whereas depth meant the fraction of total T cells that were SARS-CoV-2-associated. Using the MIRA data, each spike-specific TCR was assigned both to the spike region to which the TCR was reactive and to a CD4 or CD8 class. Log10-transformed breadth and depth values were compared by one-way ANOVA with Sidak's multiple comparisons tests. TCRdb took over this immuneACCESS table, retaining in-frame rearrangements with V and J assigned. Such tables are incomplete; in checked studies, under half of the missing clones stem from an unresolved V gene, and the remainder is unexplained. D and trimming were read from the DNA, whereas the V and J calls and clone size are those reported in that table. The table for this sample lists around 140,000 clones; around 85% of them were counted only once. The ten most abundant clones make up around 8% of the sample.

The germline V gene gives CDR1 as SGHDT and CDR2 as YYEEEE. A distance of 8 bases separates the germline ends of V and J, which lose 0 bases and 7 bases respectively. From its cysteine to its phenylalanine, the CDR3 spans 13 amino acids. Only CDR3 DNA is held: 39 bases, read in frame from base 1. Specimen: peripheral blood, collected 28 days after the second dose of the MenACWY control vaccine. The TCR was taken from an adult who received the MenACWY meningococcal vaccine as a control. The chain is assembled from TRBV5-6 and TRBJ1-5; the D gene is perhaps TRBD1, from 5 matching bases. The CDR3 region: CASSLGDGQPQHF. The DNA is as follows: TGTGCCAGCAGCTTGGGGGACGGCCAGCCCCAGCATTTT. Supplemented by the reference TRBV5-6 and TRBJ1-5 proteins around the CDR3, the complete variable domain is DAGVTQSPTHLIKTRGQQVTLRCSPKSGHDTVSWYQQALGQGPQFIFQYYEEEERQRGNFPDRFSGHQFPNYSSELNVNALLLGDSALYLCASSLGDGQPQHFGDGTRLSIL.